This T cell receptor beta chain stems from a study of graft-versus-host responses after intestinal transplantation. About the research overall: Multivisceral, liver-intestinal, or isolated intestinal transplants were given to recipients. Induction using anti-thymocyte globulin, followed by tacrolimus and steroids for two to three years, was given to all recipients. Points from the study as a whole: Recipient marrow held GvH clones, some first seen in ileum or blood. Early post-transplant HvG declines showed an association with peak circulating GvH clone levels.

The table lists this clone with a count of one. The antigen remains undetermined. Germline assignment: CDR1 LNHNV and CDR2 YYDKDF (reference sequence). This CDR3 has 15 residues. Trimming shortened V by 1 base and J by 2 bases, and 12 bases separated the two germline ends. Clones were read by immunoSEQ multiplex PCR, and TCRdb kept only the in-frame ones, dropping some. The table has some 140,000 clones, more than 80% seen once; the top ten hold approximately 0.17%. The TCR comes from a human donor who received an intestinal transplant. The chain is built from TRBV15 and TRBJ2-7, with D perhaps TRBD1 or TRBD2 (6 bases each). This specimen consisted of unstimulated CD4+ T cells sorted from spleen or lymph node cells, obtained before intestinal transplant. CDR3 amino acids: CATSRGGDTAYEQYF. DNA for the CDR3: TGTGCCACCAGCAGAGGCGGGGACACCGCCTACGAGCAGTACTTC.